The rows below give T cell receptor beta chains drawn from one sample of a study of T cell clones after liver transplantation. Sequencing was performed with immunoSEQ multiplex PCR; in TCRdb, only in-frame clones are kept and a portion is missing. The table shows about 120,000 clones, with over 75% occurring only once. The source material was CD4+ T cells from blood, sampled 12 months after liver transplant. Receptors originate from a human patient who received a liver transplant. Some of the T cells might come from the graft donor. CDR3s include the opening cysteine and the closing phenylalanine or tryptophan. A D gene is named only where the DNA matches it firmly. A row's size may be missing; if present it is once, few, many or a size class.

d_gene	j_gene	v_gene	abundance	len	CDR3nt	CDR3aa
NA	TRBJ2-6	TRBV5-1	NA	14	TGCGCCAGCAGCCCGAGGGGTGGGGCCAACGTCCTGACTTTC	CASSPRGGANVLTF
NA	TRBJ2-7	TRBV29-1	NA	12	TGCAGCGTTGAAGTTAAGTGGAGCGAGCAGTACTTC	CSVEVKWSEQYF
TRBD1	TRBJ1-1	TRBV5-1	once	18	TGCGCCAGCAGCTTGACCGGGACAGGGAACCCTGTAGACACTGAAGCTTTCTTT	CASSLTGTGNPVDTEAFF
NA	TRBJ2-3	TRBV28	once	15	TGTGCCAGCAGTTTAAGAGGGGACCCTCGGGATACGCAGTATTTT	CASSLRGDPRDTQYF
NA	TRBJ2-1	TRBV9	NA	12	TGTGCCAGCAGCATCAGGGGACATGAGCAGTTCTTC	CASSIRGHEQFF
NA	TRBJ2-3	TRBV10-3	NA	15	TGTGCCATCAGTGAGACAGGGATTTGGGCAGATACGCAGTATTTT	CAISETGIWADTQYF
NA	TRBJ1-4	TRBV28	NA	12	TGTGCCAGCCATGACCTGGGCGAAAAACTGTTTTTT	CASHDLGEKLFF
NA	TRBJ2-7	TRBV13	once	14	TGTGCCAGCAGCCCCGGGGACCAGAGCTACGAGCAGTACTTC	CASSPGDQSYEQYF
NA	TRBJ1-3	TRBV5-5	NA	15	TGTGCCAGCGCGGGCGTCGGGGGACCTGGAAACACCATATATTTT	CASAGVGGPGNTIYF
NA	TRBJ2-4	TRBV6-5	NA	14	TGTGCCAGCACACCCCGCGGGGTCCGGAACATTCAGTACTTC	CASTPRGVRNIQYF
TRBD2	TRBJ2-1	TRBV5-1	NA	17	TGCGCCAGCAGCTGGGGACTAGCGGGAGGTTCCTACAATGAGCAGTTCTTC	CASSWGLAGGSYNEQFF
NA	TRBJ1-1	TRBV18	NA	13	TGTGCCAGCTCACCCCCTATGAACACTGAAGCTTTCTTT	CASSPPMNTEAFF
NA	TRBJ1-5	TRBV30	NA	15	TGTGCCTGGAGCCTTCCCACAGGTACCAATCAGCCCCAGCATTTT	CAWSLPTGTNQPQHF
TRBD2	TRBJ2-1	TRBV6-6	NA	14	TGTGCCAGCCGCCGACTAGCGGTGTACAATGAGCAGTTCTTC	CASRRLAVYNEQFF
NA	TRBJ1-5	TRBV7-9	once	12	TGTGCCAGCAGCATAAACAATCAGCCCCAGCATTTT	CASSINNQPQHF
NA	TRBJ1-1	TRBV28	NA	14	TGTGCCAGCAGTTCAACGACAGAGAACACTGAAGCTTTCTTT	CASSSTTENTEAFF
NA	TRBJ1-5	TRBV5-1	NA	15	TGCGCCAGCAGCTTGACGGGGGGCGGCAATCAGCCCCAGCATTTT	CASSLTGGGNQPQHF
NA	TRBJ1-5	TRBV2	NA	12	TGTGCCAGCCGGGCCATAAATCAGCCCCAGCATTTT	CASRAINQPQHF
TRBD1	TRBJ2-1	TRBV7-3	NA	18	TGTGCCAGCAGCTTAACCCCCTATCCGGGACAGGGCCTCAATGAGCAGTTCTTC	CASSLTPYPGQGLNEQFF
TRBD1	TRBJ2-6	TRBV7-3	NA	16	TGTGCCAGCAGCGCCCAAACAGGGGCTGGGGCCAACGTCCTGACTTTC	CASSAQTGAGANVLTF
TRBD1	TRBJ1-2	TRBV12-5	NA	14	TGTGCTAGTGGCCAGGAAGACAGGGGCTATGGCTACACCTTC	CASGQEDRGYGYTF
TRBD2	TRBJ2-3	TRBV25-1	NA	15	TGTGCCAGCAGTGGCCTAGCGGGAGGAGCAGATACGCAGTATTTT	CASSGLAGGADTQYF
NA	TRBJ2-7	TRBV5-1	NA	13	TGCGCCAGCAGCACCCGGACAAACTACGAGCAGTACTTC	CASSTRTNYEQYF
TRBD1	TRBJ2-5	TRBV19	NA	14	TGTGCCAGTAGTAGGGGGACAGGGAAGCAGACCCAGTACTTC	CASSRGTGKQTQYF
TRBD2	TRBJ2-4	TRBV6-1	once	14	TGTGCCAGCACTAGCGGGAGGGCCAATGGCATTCAGTACTTC	CASTSGRANGIQYF
TRBD1	TRBJ1-1	TRBV2	medium-sized	14	TGTGCCAGCAGTATAGGACAGGGGAACACTGAAGCTTTCTTT	CASSIGQGNTEAFF
NA	TRBJ2-7	TRBV15	NA	15	TGTGCCACCAGCAGGATAGGGGCGAGGGAAGACGAGCAGTACTTC	CATSRIGAREDEQYF
NA	TRBJ2-7	TRBV4-1	NA	15	TGCGCCAGCAGCCAAGGACAGCCCGCCGGGGGCGAGCAGTACTTC	CASSQGQPAGGEQYF
TRBD1	TRBJ1-4	TRBV5-5	NA	15	TGTGCCAGCAGCTGGGGGACAGCAACTAATGAAAAACTGTTTTTT	CASSWGTATNEKLFF